This TCR beta chain was recovered during a study of beta chain features in type 1 diabetes. The wider study: Summed over all samples, the examined sorted cells came to under 110,000,000.

Since all of the isolated RNA was reverse transcribed, expressed TCRB transcripts were what got sequenced. Measured with immunoSEQ multiplex PCR; TCRdb has only the in-frame clones, and not every one. The sample carries about 410,000 clones, about 15% recorded once. Points from the study as a whole: Among patients, naive, central memory and Treg TCRB repertoires appeared more similar than among healthy donors.

Details on this clone: Its antigen remains unknown.

Every participating donor gave one draw, a heparinised blood sample averaging around 120 mL. Trimming cost V 1 base and J 5 bases, with 8 bases left between them. This CDR3 region has 13 residues. Germline CDR1 and CDR2: SSHAT and FNYEAQ (reference sequence). This TCR came from a young man in good health. V usage is TRBV7-7 and J usage is TRBJ2-5; D unresolved. The sample consisted of naive CD4+ T cells from blood. The CDR3 nucleotides are TGTGCCAGCAGCTTAGGGGGAATCGAGACCCAGTACTTC. It is translated as CASSLGGIETQYF.